A single sample is the source of the 10 T cell receptor beta chains below, sequenced in a study of T cell changes during pregnancy in multiple sclerosis (dated by TCRdb to between 2018 and 2021). Receptor amplification or capture employed the immunoSEQ multiplex PCR assay. The clones in this table, taken by TCRdb from immuneACCESS, are in-frame only. Not every clone is retained; where verified, under half of the shortfall comes from an unresolved V gene, and the cause of the rest is unknown. A total of tens of thousands of clones appear in this sample, around 94% of them only once. The biggest ten clones account for 0.47% of the sample. Specimen: CD4+ T cells from peripheral blood mononuclear cells, collected in the first trimester of pregnancy. These TCRs come from a female donor with multiple sclerosis, enrolled in a pregnancy study.

The chain uses TRBV10-3 and TRBJ1-1, with D perhaps TRBD1 (6 bases). The germline V gene encodes CDR1 ENHRY and CDR2 SYGVKD. V dropped 5 bases and J dropped 1 base, with 8 bases sitting between them. The CDR3 has 13 residues. For the CDR3, the DNA is TGTGCCATCAGTCGACAGGAGAACACTGAAGCTTTCTTT. Protein: CAISRQENTEAFF.

V and J are TRBV5-1 and TRBJ2-1, with 11 bases identical to TRBD2. V dropped 4 bases and J dropped 1; count of bases not matched to a gene: 1. This CDR3 contains 15 residues. Germline lookup yields CDR1 SGHRS and CDR2 YFSETQ. The CDR3 spells CASSPSGGSYNEQFF. Written as DNA, the CDR3 is TGCGCCAGCAGCCCTAGCGGGGGGTCCTACAATGAGCAGTTCTTC. Together with reference TRBV5-1 and TRBJ2-1, the CDR3 gives the full variable domain: KAGVTQTPRYLIKTRGQQVTLSCSPISGHRSVSWYQQTPGQGLQFLFEYFSETQRNKGNFPGRFSGRQFSNSRSEMNVSTLELGDSALYLCASSPSGGSYNEQFFGPGTRLTVL.

The chain carries TRBV7-9 and TRBJ1-5; 9 bases align to TRBD1. The CDR3 contains 15 residues. From germline, CDR1 is SEHNR and CDR2 FQNEAQ (reference sequence). The junction had 6 bases not matched to a gene; V was cut back by 9 bases and J by 0 bases. CDR3 in DNA: TGTGCCAGTTCACAGGGGGCAGGTAGCAATCAGCCCCAGCATTTT. Translated, it gives CASSQGAGSNQPQHF.

The chain carries TRBV9 and TRBJ1-2; D gene ambiguous. With 3 bases removed from V and 4 bases from J, the gap between germline ends came to 10 bases. Germline V gene data show CDR1 as SGDLS and CDR2 as YYNGEE. This CDR3 contains 13 residues. For the CDR3, the DNA is TGTGCCAGCAGCGGAGACAAGTTCTATGGCTACACCTTC. Encoded protein: CASSGDKFYGYTF.

This clone was observed once. V usage is TRBV7-3 and J usage is TRBJ1-6, with TRBD1 as a possible D gene (5 bases). Trimming shortened V by 1 base and J by 9 bases, and 19 bases separated the two germline ends. The CDR3 length is 17 residues. Germline V gene sequence: CDR1 SGHTA, CDR2 FQGTGA. CDR3 protein: CASSLSGQSHNPSPLHF. CDR3 DNA sequence: TGTGCCAGCAGCTTAAGCGGACAATCTCATAATCCTTCACCCCTCCACTTT.

The V call is TRBV27, the J call TRBJ2-2; D unresolved. Germline CDR1 MNHEY, CDR2 SMNVEV (reference sequence). The CDR3 runs to 16 residues. V lost 5 bases to trimming and J lost 1 base, with 14 bases between them. The CDR3 DNA follows: TGTGCCAGCAGTCCCTTTTTGGTACAGAACACCGGGGAGCTGTTTTTT. As protein: CASSPFLVQNTGELFF.

The rearrangement links TRBV6-5 to TRBJ2-7, with a tentative D call TRBD1 (6 bases). Germline V lookup: CDR1 MNHEY, CDR2 SVGAGI. The V end was cut by 4 bases, the J end by 3 bases, with 19 bases between. CDR3 length: 16 residues. CDR3 nucleotides: TGTGCCAGCAGTTCCTTGGGACACCCAGATGTCTACGAGCAGTACTTC. Translation: CASSSLGHPDVYEQYF.

The V gene is TRBV5-1, the J gene TRBJ1-1; D is possibly TRBD1 (6 bases). Germline lookup yields CDR1 SGHRS and CDR2 YFSETQ. V lost 3 bases to trimming and J lost 4 bases, with 16 bases between them. The CDR3 sequence is 15 residues long. This chain's CDR3 is CASSSMGRGLTEAFF. In DNA, the CDR3 is TGCGCCAGCAGCTCGATGGGCAGGGGCCTCACTGAAGCTTTCTTT.

This clone was recorded only once. The chain combines TRBV6-6 with TRBJ1-1; 8 bases fit TRBD1. The CDR3 loop spans 14 amino acids. The junction had 7 bases not matched to a gene; V was cut back by 6 bases and J by 4 bases. Per germline, CDR1 MNHNY and CDR2 SVGAGI (reference sequence). CDR3 residues: CASRTDRVFTEAFF. In DNA form, the CDR3 reads TGTGCCAGCAGGACGGACAGGGTCTTCACTGAAGCTTTCTTT.

The V call is TRBV2, the J call TRBJ1-6; 9 bases line up with TRBD1. V lost 6 bases, J lost 7 bases, and 4 bases stayed unmatched. CDR3 length: 14 residues. Germline CDR1 and CDR2: SNHLY and FYNNEI. CDR3 amino acids: CASRGTGTNSPLHF. The CDR3 nucleotides are TGTGCCAGCAGGGGGACAGGGACGAATTCACCCCTCCACTTT.